This T cell receptor beta chain was captured by sequencing in a study of T cells after yellow fever vaccination. This clonotype was found a few times. Its antigen is undetermined. The trim removed 4 bases at V and 10 bases at J, leaving 10 bases unmatched. The CDR3 runs 14 residues. Notes on the study in general: Most primary-vaccination clones reappeared after the booster (approximately 96% CD4, about 87% CD8).

It was through 5'RACE template switching that TCR cDNA was made, with a universal primer site and UMIs added. In TCRdb, the 5' RACE reads were re-called with MiXCR into one record per CDR3 protein. The sample carries 450,000 to 650,000 distinct CDR3 sequences, less than 15% recorded once. The chain carries TRBV12-3 or TRBV12-4 and TRBJ2-1; 7 nucleotides match TRBD1. The source was PBMCs, collected on the day of the yellow fever booster vaccination. This TCR was recovered from a man aged 25-45 years who received the YFV17D yellow fever vaccine. DNA of the CDR3: TGTGCCAGCAGTTCCGTCTCGACAGGGAAGGAGCAGTTCTTC. Amino acids: CASSSVSTGKEQFF.